The sequence of this T cell receptor (beta chain) was determined in a study of blood T cell repertoires in COVID-19 (dated by TCRdb to between 2020 and 2021). For context, the study as a whole: Samples from collaborators originated in the United States, Italy and Spain and spanned both the acute and convalescent phases of COVID-19. The samples were drawn from the first 160 participants of the ongoing ImmuneRACE study and from about 1,200 subjects provided by 6 global collaborators. Where available, HLA class I and class II types were taken from metadata supplied by the sample provider and were not determined by assay-based typing. The dataset comprised deeply sampled blood TCRbeta repertoires from subjects exposed to, actively infected with, or recovered from COVID-19. A de-identified subject ID, COVID-19 status, age in years and sex were almost always included in the sample metadata. The repertoires were released in a freely available public database intended as a resource for research on the immune response to SARS-CoV-2. The material from the prospective study consisted of cDNA or gDNA derived from T cells, B-cell-depleted T cells, or PBMCs.

Concerning this clone: Its binding antigen is unknown. It has no much larger one-base neighbor in the sample; base qualities were not kept.

V sheds 1 base and J sheds 0 bases, leaving 9 bases between their ends. The CDR3 spans 15 residues, from the cysteine through the phenylalanine. CDR3 DNA only is kept here, 45 bases in frame from base 1. The germline V gene gives CDR1 as MGHRA and CDR2 as YSYEKL. Collaborating institutions collected whole blood in K2EDTA tubes following their own protocols. For TCRbeta analysis, collaborators shipped samples in one of three forms: frozen whole blood, isolated PBMCs, or DNA extracted from either of those sample types. TCRbeta CDR3 regions were amplified from genomic DNA by means of the immunoSEQ Assay, a bias-controlled multiplex PCR. Per the authors' processing: Nucleated cell counts per sample were estimated from amplification of reference gene primers within the assay. To quantify the absolute abundance of each unique TCRbeta CDR3 rearrangement, sequence reads were collapsed and filtered. For each sample, productive Simpson clonality was calculated by taking the square root of Simpson's diversity index across productive rearrangements. The immuneACCESS repertoire file appears here via TCRdb, limited to in-frame rearrangements. These files lack a portion of the clones; in checked studies, under half of the deficit traces to unresolved V genes, and the cause of the others is not known. The V and J calls and clone size were taken over from that table, and D and trimming were inferred from the DNA. In this sample the table shows roughly 60,000 clones, around 86% of which occur a single time. Of the sample, 1.2% is held by the ten largest clones.

The paper's findings and limits, for the study overall: The quantity of clinical and demographic metadata differed by source and by participant and was supplied without curation.

The sequence derives from a man aged 35-49 years with acute or convalescent COVID-19. What was sequenced was peripheral blood. This chain is built from TRBV4-1 and TRBJ2-5; confidence is insufficient to name the D gene. CDR3 sequence: CASSQGSTDQETQYF. The DNA sequence follows: TGCGCCAGCAGCCAAGGGTCTACAGACCAAGAGACCCAGTACTTC.